This T cell receptor (beta chain) originates from a study of blood T cell repertoires in COVID-19. Study-wide background: Donors in the United States, Italy and Spain gave samples during acute or convalescent COVID-19. Sources were T cells, B-cell-depleted T cells, or PBMCs; the material itself was cDNA or gDNA.

CDR1 is LGHDT, CDR2 YNNKEL, per germline (reference sequence). The CDR3 is 13 amino acids. The ends lost 3 bases at V and 5 bases at J; junction bases unmatched: 1. Authors' analysis steps: Reference gene primer amplification gave nucleated cell count estimates. TCRdb's copy holds only in-frame clones and misses some; the assay was immunoSEQ multiplex PCR. V, J and clone size derive from that table, while D and trimming were established from the DNA sequence. The sample contains 110,000 or so clones, 85% of which appear only once. Material for sequencing was peripheral blood. This TCR derives from a man aged 45-65 years with acute or convalescent COVID-19. The chain combines TRBV3-1 (or the pseudogene TRBV3-2) with TRBJ1-5, with TRBD1 identical over 7 bases. For the CDR3, the DNA is TGTGCCAGCAGCCACCAGGGGGATCAGCCCCAGCATTTT. It codes for CASSHQGDQPQHF.